The 20 T cell receptor beta chains presented below share a single source sample, sequenced in a study of blood T cell repertoires in COVID-19. Data came from immunoSEQ multiplex PCR; TCRdb stores just in-frame clones and leaves some out. The sample records 150,000 to 200,000 clones, over 80% being singletons. The sequencing sample was made of PBMCs or T cells enriched from blood (not recorded which). The receptors shown here come from a man in his sixties or seventies who had been exposed to COVID-19.

This rearrangement joins TRBV30 to TRBJ2-5, with D maybe TRBD2 (6 bases). With 5 bases removed from V and 4 bases from J, the gap between germline ends came to 17 bases. CDR1 is GTSNPN and CDR2 is SVGIG in the germline V gene (reference sequence). This CDR3 contains 14 residues. CDR3 coding DNA: TGTGCCTGGGGGGGAATGCGGGGCGCAGAGACCCAGTACTTC. Translated, it gives CAWGGMRGAETQYF.

This clone was detected only a few times. The sample contains more than one DNA sequence encoding this CDR3. V gene TRBV28 combines with J gene TRBJ2-7, with 11 positions matching TRBD1. Germline-derived CDR1 and CDR2 are MDHEN and SYDVKM. The junction had 3 bases not matched to a gene; V was cut back by 1 base and J by 4 bases. This CDR3 is 15 amino acids long. This chain's CDR3 is CASSLLGTGGYEQYF. DNA of the CDR3: TGTGCCAGCAGTTTATTGGGGACAGGGGGTTACGAGCAGTACTTC.

This clone was observed a single time. The V gene is TRBV30, the J gene TRBJ1-2; a possible D gene is TRBD1 (6 bases). The germline gives CDR1 GTSNPN, CDR2 SVGIG (reference sequence). There are 12 residues in the CDR3. V was trimmed by 5 bases and J by 5 bases, leaving 12 bases between them. In nucleotides, the CDR3 is TGTGCCTGGTCAATAGGGGGATATGGCTACACCTTC. This codes for CAWSIGGYGYTF.

This chain connects TRBV7-2 to TRBJ2-3; TRBD2 agrees at 8 bases. J lost 3 bases, V lost 5 bases, and 13 bases had no gene match. The CDR3 is made up of 17 amino acids. Germline assignment: CDR1 SGHTA and CDR2 FQGNSA. CDR3 amino acids: CASSRGGYRATTDTQYF. CDR3 DNA: TGTGCCAGCAGCCGGGGGGGGTACAGGGCAACGACAGATACGCAGTATTTT.

The chain is built from TRBV6-5 and TRBJ2-7; possibly TRBD2 for D (6 bases). CDR3 length: 14 residues. The germline CDR1 and CDR2 sequences are MNHEY and SVGAGI. The V end lost 6 bases, the J end lost 0 bases, and 12 bases lay between the germline ends. The CDR3 is CASRPPGDSYEQYF. Here the CDR3 DNA reads TGTGCCAGCAGACCCCCGGGAGACTCCTACGAGCAGTACTTC.

The chain has TRBV6-5 and TRBJ2-5; 9 bases are shared with TRBD2. With V trimmed by 6 bases and J by 3 bases, 5 bases remained unmatched. This CDR3 is built from 14 residues. Germline-derived CDR1 and CDR2 are MNHEY and SVGAGI. The CDR3 coding sequence is TGTGCCAGCAGGAGACTAGCGGCCGAAGAGACCCAGTACTTC. Its protein is CASRRLAAEETQYF.

This clone was detected only a few times. The rearrangement links TRBV7-6 to TRBJ1-6; perhaps TRBD1 as D (6 bases). The V end was cut by 5 bases, the J end by 7 bases, with 12 bases between. The germline V gene has CDR1 SGHVS and CDR2 FNYEAQ. The CDR3 is made up of 14 amino acids. The CDR3 sequence is CASSSRTANSPLHF. In DNA form, the CDR3 reads TGTGCCAGCAGCAGCAGGACAGCCAATTCACCCCTCCACTTT.

This chain uses TRBV5-6 with TRBJ1-5; 9 bases are a match to TRBD1. The CDR3 length is 15 residues. The germline gives CDR1 SGHDT, CDR2 YYEEEE. After removal of 3 bases from V and 6 bases from J, the junction contained 7 bases not matched to a gene. The CDR3 sequence is CASSSWTGAGQPQHF. CDR3 coding DNA: TGTGCCAGCAGCTCCTGGACAGGGGCAGGTCAGCCCCAGCATTTT. Filled out from reference TRBV5-6 and TRBJ1-5, the complete variable domain reads DAGVTQSPTHLIKTRGQQVTLRCSPKSGHDTVSWYQQALGQGPQFIFQYYEEEERQRGNFPDRFSGHQFPNYSSELNVNALLLGDSALYLCASSSWTGAGQPQHFGDGTRLSIL.

The chain couples TRBV21-1 to TRBJ2-4; the table's D call TRBD2 went unverified against the DNA. TRBV21-1 is noted as a pseudogene. The length of the CDR3 is 17 residues. DNA of the CDR3: TGTGCCAGCAGCAATGAGCGGCAGGTTCGGGCCAAAAACATTCAGTACTTC. The encoded protein is CASSNERQVRAKNIQYF.

This clone was recorded a few times. The chain uses TRBV28 and TRBJ2-7; 11 bases are a match to TRBD2. The CDR3 extends over 15 amino acids. CDR1 is MDHEN and CDR2 is SYDVKM in the germline V gene. With V trimmed by 8 bases and J by 0 bases, 6 bases remained unmatched. CDR3 residues: CASGLAGGPSYEQYF. In DNA form, the CDR3 reads TGTGCCAGCGGATTAGCGGGAGGGCCCTCCTACGAGCAGTACTTC.

The chain employs TRBV7-9 and TRBJ1-3; D gene ambiguous. This CDR3 contains 15 residues. CDR1 is SEHNR, CDR2 FQNEAQ, per germline (reference sequence). V was shortened by 1 base and J by 0 bases, with 7 bases between the two germline ends. CDR3 sequence (DNA): TGTGCCAGCAGCTTAGGTTCCATCTCTGGAAACACCATATATTTT. Protein sequence: CASSLGSISGNTIYF.

The chain joins TRBV19 to TRBJ2-1; TRBD2 agrees at 16 bases. The CDR3 has 23 residues. V lost 10 bases, J lost 0 bases, and 24 bases stayed unmatched. Germline V gene lookup returns CDR1 LNHDA and CDR2 SQIVND (reference sequence). CDR3 in DNA: TGTGCCACCGCGCGAACGACAGGGAGTAGGGGACTAGCGGGGGGGGTCTCCTACAATGAGCAGTTCTTC. Its translation is CATARTTGSRGLAGGVSYNEQFF.

This clone is medium-sized (0.01 to 0.1%). The J gene is TRBJ1-1, the V gene TRBV5-1; D remains unclear. The V end was cut by 0 bases, the J end by 10 bases, with 7 bases between. Germline V gene sequence: CDR1 SGHRS, CDR2 YFSETQ. The CDR3 covers 11 residues. The CDR3 here is CASSLAGIAFF. The CDR3 DNA follows: TGCGCCAGCAGCTTGGCCGGGATAGCTTTCTTT.

The chain combines TRBV5-1 with TRBJ1-2, with D possibly being TRBD1 (5 bases). Germline V CDR1 and CDR2: SGHRS, YFSETQ. V lost 5 bases and J lost 5, with 13 bases in between. The CDR3 loop spans 13 amino acids. The chain's CDR3 is CASREGVLYGYTF. The CDR3 DNA reads TGCGCCAGCAGAGAAGGGGTCCTTTATGGCTACACCTTC. Drawing the rest from reference TRBV5-1 and TRBJ1-2, the complete variable domain is KAGVTQTPRYLIKTRGQQVTLSCSPISGHRSVSWYQQTPGQGLQFLFEYFSETQRNKGNFPGRFSGRQFSNSRSEMNVSTLELGDSALYLCASREGVLYGYTFGSGTRLTVV.

This chain links TRBV4-3 with TRBJ2-3; 11 bases are a match to TRBD2. Germline V gene lookup returns CDR1 LGHNA and CDR2 YSLEER. The CDR3 is 15 amino acids. Trimming removed 0 bases from V and 6 bases from J; junction bases left unmatched: 2. CDR3 sequence: CASSQEPSGRDTQYF. DNA for the CDR3: TGCGCCAGCAGCCAAGAGCCTAGCGGGAGGGATACGCAGTATTTT.

The chain joins TRBV11-2 to TRBJ2-2, with 7 bases aligning to TRBD2. The germline V gene has CDR1 SGHAT and CDR2 FQNNGV. The V gene end was trimmed by 1 base and the J gene end by 1 base; junction bases not matched to a gene: 3. CDR3 length equals 16 residues. This chain's CDR3 is CASSLVSGENTGELFF. As DNA, the CDR3 is TGTGCCAGCAGCTTAGTGAGCGGGGAGAACACCGGGGAGCTGTTTTTT.

This clone appeared a few times. The rearrangement joins TRBV7-2 to TRBJ1-2, with 10 bases identical to TRBD1. The CDR3 has 13 residues. The V and J ends lost 5 bases and 6 bases, in that order; junction bases with no gene match: 3. The V gene's germline CDR1 is SGHTA and CDR2 FQGNSA. The CDR3 here is CASSTDRGHGYTF. The CDR3 nucleotides are TGTGCCAGCAGCACAGACAGGGGGCATGGCTACACCTTC.

The chain recombines TRBV19 with TRBJ1-1, with D tentatively TRBD1 (5 bases). The CDR3 length is 14 residues. Germline V CDR1 and CDR2: LNHDA, SQIVND (reference sequence). V lost 7 bases to trimming and J lost 0 bases, with 12 bases between them. The CDR3 region has the DNA TGTGCCAGTAATTTAGGGGCGATGAACACTGAAGCTTTCTTT. This encodes CASNLGAMNTEAFF.

The chain uses TRBV5-5 and TRBJ2-5; TRBD1 aligns across 10 bases. V lost 3 bases to trimming and J lost 5 bases; unmatched junction nucleotides: 4. This CDR3 has 14 residues. CDR1 SGHKS and CDR2 YYEKEE come from the germline V gene (reference sequence). DNA of the CDR3: TGTGCCAGCAGCTCGACAGGGGGCGATGAGACCCAGTACTTC. It yields the protein CASSSTGGDETQYF.

This clone was recorded a few times. The junction does not match germline at one end; this may be a read error. This rearrangement joins TRBV5-4 to TRBJ2-1; 7 nucleotides match TRBD2. Germline-derived CDR1 and CDR2 are SGHNT and YYREEE (reference sequence). This CDR3 spans 11 amino acids. The CDR3 loop is CASSLRTSMVF. As DNA, the CDR3 is TGTGCCAGCAGCTTAAGGACTAGTATGGTCTTC.